This TCR beta chain derives from a study of T cell repertoires in cytomegalovirus infection. Study-wide context: Researchers turned to recently identified HLA-C-restricted CMV epitopes as well as well-studied HLA-B-restricted ones. Evidence of both CMV infection and a matching HLA type came from public TCR beta signatures.

Findings and caveats of the study: Cumulative frequency of public TCR beta families picked out carriers of CMV plus the relevant HLA. The ex vivo response was dominated by HLA-C-restricted CMV-specific TCR beta clonotypes.

Each CDR3 protein is one row after TCRdb ran MiXCR on the reads. This table holds about 920,000 distinct CDR3 sequences, approximately 32% found once. The CDR3 has 15 amino acids. Germline-derived CDR1 and CDR2 are SQVTM and ANQGSEA. Trimming pared 5 bases from V and 6 bases from J, leaving 19 bases between. This clonotype showed up just once. Its matching antigen is unknown. The input for sequencing was cultured CD8+ T cells from PBMCs, taken from culture after CMV antigen stimulation. This TCR came from a human donor in good health (CMV status not recorded). Some clones in this sample may be carry-over from other donors' samples. The rearrangement uses TRBV29-1 and TRBJ2-2; D could derive from TRBD1 or TRBD2 (7 bases each). CDR3 sequence reads: CSVQGGGALSGELFF. CDR3 coding DNA: TGCAGCGTTCAGGGGGGGGGGGCCCTCTCCGGGGAGCTGTTTTTT.